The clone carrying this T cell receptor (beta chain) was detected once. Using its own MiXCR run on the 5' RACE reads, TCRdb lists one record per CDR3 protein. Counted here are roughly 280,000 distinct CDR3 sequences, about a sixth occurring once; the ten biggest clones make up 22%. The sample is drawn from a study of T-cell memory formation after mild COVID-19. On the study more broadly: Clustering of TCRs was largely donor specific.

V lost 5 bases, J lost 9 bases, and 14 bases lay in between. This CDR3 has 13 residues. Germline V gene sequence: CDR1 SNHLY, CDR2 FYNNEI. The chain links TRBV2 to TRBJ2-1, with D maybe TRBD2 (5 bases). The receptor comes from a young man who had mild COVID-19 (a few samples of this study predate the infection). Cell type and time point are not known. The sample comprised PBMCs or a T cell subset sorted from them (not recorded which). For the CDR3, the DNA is TGTGCCAGCAGTTTCCTTACGAGGGTTGAGCAGTTCTTC. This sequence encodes CASSFLTRVEQFF.